The 21 T cell receptor beta chains reported below all come from one sample, sequenced in a study of cytomegalovirus exposure and HLA in healthy donors. The PCR used 60 Vbeta and 13 Jbeta primers. Some clones are missing from TCRdb's copy, which holds only in-frame ones; the method was immunoSEQ multiplex PCR. The sample includes a few hundred thousand clones, about 93% of them seen just once. The sample consisted of PBMCs. The receptors were gathered from a girl aged 2 to 10 in good health and CMV-seronegative.

CDR3 in amino acids: CASSLGEDRVYVSYNEQFF. CDR3 DNA: TGTGCCAGCAGCTTAGGGGAGGACAGGGTATATGTCTCCTACAATGAGCAGTTCTTC. The chain joins TRBV13 to TRBJ2-1; TRBD1 matches 8 bases. CDR1 PRHDT and CDR2 FYEKMQ come from the germline V gene (reference sequence). The CDR3 has 19 amino acids. The junction had 10 bases not matched to a gene; V was cut back by 0 bases and J by 0 bases.

V usage is TRBV7-9 and J usage is TRBJ1-4; D perhaps matches TRBD1 (6 bases). The germline CDR1 and CDR2 sequences are SEHNR and FQNEAQ (reference sequence). With 5 bases removed from V and 8 bases from J, the gap between germline ends came to 21 bases. The CDR3 contains 16 residues. In DNA, the CDR3 is TGTGCCAGCAGCCTAGGACAGCAGATGGGCAACGAAAAACTGTTTTTT. Its translation is CASSLGQQMGNEKLFF.

This sequence joins TRBV5-1 and TRBJ2-3; 8 nucleotides align to TRBD1. Germline CDR1 and CDR2: SGHRS and YFSETQ. V gave up 4 bases and J gave up 5 bases; unmatched junction bases: 6. This CDR3 has 14 amino acids. The CDR3 nucleotides read TGCGCCAGCAGCCCACCCAGGGGGCAAGATACGCAGTATTTT. Protein product: CASSPPRGQDTQYF.

The V gene is TRBV10-3, the J gene TRBJ2-7; 7 bases are a match to TRBD1. V gave up 2 bases and J gave up 6 bases; unmatched junction bases: 10. Germline V gene sequence: CDR1 ENHRY, CDR2 SYGVKD. This CDR3 has 15 amino acids. CDR3 sequence: CAISEPKPTGVEQYF. For the CDR3, the DNA is TGTGCCATCAGTGAGCCAAAACCTACAGGGGTCGAGCAGTACTTC.

Note on this clone: The junction departs from the called germline gene at one end, perhaps through a read error. Other nucleotide sequences from this sample produce the same CDR3. The rearrangement links TRBV27 to TRBJ1-2, with D uncertain. The CDR3 extends over 15 amino acids. Germline V gene lookup returns CDR1 MNHEY and CDR2 SMNVEV (reference sequence). The chain's CDR3 is CASSFLPADYYGYTF. The CDR3 DNA is TGTGCCAGCAGTTTTTTGCCCGCGGATTACTATGGCTACACTTTC.

In this sample, this clone turned up once. The chain couples TRBV20-1 to TRBJ2-7; D is unresolved. The V end was cut by 4 bases, the J end by 4 bases, with 8 bases between. Per germline, CDR1 DFQATT and CDR2 SNEGSKA (reference sequence). CDR3 length: 11 amino acids. CDR3 region: CSAKDSYEQYF. CDR3 coding DNA: TGCAGTGCTAAAGACTCGTACGAGCAGTACTTC.

This clone came up once. The chain is built from TRBV19 and TRBJ2-1; the D gene is possibly TRBD1 (6 bases). Germline-derived CDR1 and CDR2 are LNHDA and SQIVND (reference sequence). V lost 2 bases and J 5 bases, leaving 10 bases between the germline ends. CDR3 length: 14 residues. The CDR3 region has the DNA TGTGCCAGTAGTATATGGGGGCGCGACAATGAGCAGTTCTTC. Encoded protein: CASSIWGRDNEQFF. Complete variable domain (other parts from reference TRBV19 and TRBJ2-1): DGGITQSPKYLFRKEGQNVTLSCEQNLNHDAMYWYRQDPGQGLRLIYYSQIVNDFQKGDIAEGYSVSREKKESFPLTVTSAQKNPTAFYLCASSIWGRDNEQFFGPGTRLTVL.

The chain uses TRBV5-4 and TRBJ2-5; D gene uncertain. Germline V gene sequence: CDR1 SGHNT, CDR2 YYREEE (reference sequence). CDR3 length equals 14 residues. The ends were cut back, 0 bases at V and 6 bases at J, with 12 bases in the middle. CDR3 DNA: TGTGCCAGCAGCTTGGTACCCGGTGCTCAGACCCAGTACTTC. Amino acid sequence: CASSLVPGAQTQYF. The full variable domain, with the rest looked up from reference TRBV5-4 and TRBJ2-5, is ETGVTQSPTHLIKTRGQQVTLRCSSQSGHNTVSWYQQALGQGPQFIFQYYREEENGRGNFPPRFSGLQFPNYSSELNVNALELDDSALYLCASSLVPGAQTQYFGPGTRLLVL.

This sequence joins TRBV10-3 and TRBJ2-2; weak D call: TRBD2 (5 bases). Trimming removed 7 bases from V and 7 bases from J, with 13 bases in between. Germline V lookup: CDR1 ENHRY, CDR2 SYGVKD. CDR3 size: 13 residues. The CDR3 DNA sequence: TGTGCCATCACTCCTACTAGACACGGGGAGCTGTTTTTT. It translates to CAITPTRHGELFF.

The rearrangement joins TRBV7-8 to TRBJ2-1, with a weak D call TRBD2 (7 bases). The CDR3 has 15 amino acids. Germline CDR1 is SGHVS and CDR2 is FQNEAQ. Trimming removed 5 bases from V and 6 bases from J, with 17 bases in between. The CDR3 bases are TGTGCCAGCAGCCCGGGGAGGGGGGGTAGCAATGAGCAGTTCTTC. This codes for CASSPGRGGSNEQFF.

The V and J genes are TRBV5-1 and TRBJ2-5; D perhaps matches TRBD1 (6 bases). Germline V CDR1 and CDR2: SGHRS, YFSETQ. V was pared by 7 bases and J by 3 bases, with 13 bases between. The length of the CDR3 is 13 residues. The CDR3 region is CASSQGFEETQYF. For the CDR3, the DNA is TGCGCCAGCTCACAGGGTTTCGAAGAGACCCAGTACTTC.

V is TRBV6-6 and J is TRBJ1-5; a possible D gene is TRBD1 (6 bases). Germline loops: CDR1 MNHNY, CDR2 SVGAGI (reference sequence). This CDR3 region has 15 residues. V lost 6 bases and J 0 bases, leaving 12 bases between the germline ends. For the CDR3, the DNA is TGTGCCAGCAGAGGACAGACGTATAGCAATCAGCCCCAGCATTTT. It yields the protein CASRGQTYSNQPQHF.

The V and J genes are TRBV5-1 and TRBJ2-2, with D perhaps TRBD2 (6 bases). Between the trimmed V and J ends, which lost 4 bases and 7 bases, there was a span of 14 bases. Germline-derived CDR1 and CDR2 are SGHRS and YFSETQ. This CDR3 is built from 14 residues. CDR3 sequence reads: CASSGGTLGGELFF. The CDR3, as DNA: TGCGCCAGCAGCGGCGGGACCCTGGGCGGGGAGCTGTTTTTT.

The rearrangement links TRBV7-9 to TRBJ2-3; 9 bases line up with TRBD1. CDR1 SEHNR and CDR2 FQNEAQ come from the germline V gene (reference sequence). With 5 bases clipped from V and 8 bases from J, the junction kept 5 bases outside the gene matches. CDR3 length equals 13 residues. The CDR3 sequence: CASSGTGIATQYF. In DNA, the CDR3 is TGTGCCAGCAGCGGGACAGGGATTGCTACGCAGTATTTT.

The J gene is TRBJ2-4, the V gene TRBV12-1; TRBD2, the table's D call, lacks a check against the DNA. TRBV12-1 constitutes a pseudogene. The CDR3 length is 15 residues. CDR3 DNA: TGTGCCAGCAGCGGCGGGTTGGTGTCCAAAAACATTCAGTACTTC. Translation gives CASSGGLVSKNIQYF.

The chain employs TRBV5-1 and TRBJ1-2; D ambiguous. Germline-derived CDR1 and CDR2 are SGHRS and YFSETQ. The germline V and J ends were trimmed by 6 bases and 0 bases, with 15 bases remaining between them. The CDR3 loop spans 15 amino acids. The CDR3 DNA reads TGCGCCAGCAAGATTTCCGAGTTGACTAACTATGGCTACACCTTC. This sequence encodes CASKISELTNYGYTF. The full variable domain, completed using reference TRBV5-1 and TRBJ1-2, is KAGVTQTPRYLIKTRGQQVTLSCSPISGHRSVSWYQQTPGQGLQFLFEYFSETQRNKGNFPGRFSGRQFSNSRSEMNVSTLELGDSALYLCASKISELTNYGYTFGSGTRLTVV.

V and J are TRBV7-2 and TRBJ2-6; D remains unclear. V gave up 2 bases and J gave up 0 bases, with 5 bases separating them. The CDR3 has 15 residues. Per germline, CDR1 SGHTA and CDR2 FQGNSA. The CDR3 nucleotides are TGTGCCAGCAGCTTATCAGGCTCTGGGGCCAACGTCCTGACTTTC. Residues: CASSLSGSGANVLTF. Using reference TRBV7-2 and TRBJ2-6 for the parts outside the CDR3, the full variable domain is GAGVSQSPSNKVTEKGKDVELRCDPISGHTALYWYRQSLGQGLEFLIYFQGNSAPDKSGLPSDRFSAERTGGSVSTLTIQRTQQEDSAVYLCASSLSGSGANVLTFGAGSRLTVL.

The chain carries TRBV2 and TRBJ2-3, with D possibly being TRBD1 (6 bases). Germline V lookup: CDR1 SNHLY, CDR2 FYNNEI. The V and J ends lost 1 base and 10 bases respectively, with 18 bases between them. The CDR3 consists of 15 residues. The CDR3 region is CASSEGDRKGRAQYF. The CDR3 coding sequence is TGTGCCAGCAGTGAAGGAGACAGGAAGGGCCGCGCGCAGTATTTT.

This chain joins TRBV9 and TRBJ1-2; the D is unclear. CDR3 size: 14 residues. Looked up from germline, CDR1 is SGDLS and CDR2 is YYNGEE. V gave up 3 bases and J gave up 6 bases, with 15 bases separating them. For the CDR3, the DNA is TGTGCCAGCAGCGCCCAAACACTCCGGGATGGCTACACCTTC. This encodes CASSAQTLRDGYTF.

The rearrangement uses TRBV6-5 and TRBJ2-7; 9 bases agree with TRBD2. The germline gives CDR1 MNHEY, CDR2 SVGAGI. The CDR3 loop spans 13 amino acids. The ends lost 6 bases at V and 4 bases at J; junction bases unmatched: 4. Here the CDR3 DNA reads TGTGCCAGCAGGATCAGCGGGGGGTACGAGCAGTACTTC. Translation: CASRISGGYEQYF.

The rearrangement links TRBV11-2 to TRBJ1-5; TRBD1 aligns across 9 bases. This CDR3 region has 15 residues. The ends lost 6 bases at V and 4 bases at J; junction bases unmatched: 7. Germline-derived CDR1 and CDR2 are SGHAT and FQNNGV. The DNA for the CDR3 is TGTGCCAGCAGTTTACAGGGGGCGAAAAATCAGCCCCAGCATTTT. As protein: CASSLQGAKNQPQHF.